This TCR beta chain was captured by sequencing in a study of blood T cell repertoires in COVID-19. Looking at the study overall: The United States, Italy and Spain supplied acute and convalescent COVID-19 samples.

The repertoire was sequenced with immunoSEQ multiplex PCR; TCRdb's copy has only in-frame clones and lacks some. The table has some 270,000 clones, 86% seen once; the top ten hold 8.5% to 9%. This clone was recorded once. Trimming stripped 5 bases from V and 7 bases from J, with 14 bases between. From germline, CDR1 is SGHAT and CDR2 FQNNGV. The CDR3 is 13 residues long. The clonotype originates from a man between 35 and 55 years old with active or convalescent COVID-19. Sequenced input: peripheral blood. The V gene is TRBV11-2, the J gene TRBJ1-1, with D possibly being TRBD1 (5 bases). This chain's CDR3 is CASSLRQLGEAFF. The CDR3 bases are TGTGCCAGCAGCCTTAGACAGCTCGGTGAAGCTTTCTTT.